The present entry profiles one TCR beta chain with its context. Its target is not known. Investigators reverse transcribed all isolated RNA, so they sequenced expressed TCRB transcripts. Here immunoSEQ multiplex PCR was the method, and the copy in TCRdb shows in-frame clones only, minus some. This repertoire shows 130,000 to 150,000 clones, 10% to 15% found once; its top ten account for roughly 1.3%. This record belongs to a study of beta chain features in type 1 diabetes. Germline values: CDR1 SGHNT, CDR2 YYREEE (reference sequence). With 4 bases removed from V and 0 bases from J, the gap between germline ends came to 16 bases. The CDR3 is made up of 16 amino acids. Findings and limits, study-wide: When Type 1 diabetes patients were examined, their TCRB CDR3s proved moderately but significantly shorter in all four CD4+ subsets.

Sequencing was carried out using central memory CD4+ T cells from blood. This chain uses TRBV5-4 with TRBJ1-2; D might be TRBD1 (5 bases). The sequence came from a man aged 18 to 29 with type 1 diabetes. DNA for the CDR3: TGTGCCAGCAGCCCGGGGGGGACGACCTCTAACTATGGCTACACCTTC. This gives the protein CASSPGGTTSNYGYTF.